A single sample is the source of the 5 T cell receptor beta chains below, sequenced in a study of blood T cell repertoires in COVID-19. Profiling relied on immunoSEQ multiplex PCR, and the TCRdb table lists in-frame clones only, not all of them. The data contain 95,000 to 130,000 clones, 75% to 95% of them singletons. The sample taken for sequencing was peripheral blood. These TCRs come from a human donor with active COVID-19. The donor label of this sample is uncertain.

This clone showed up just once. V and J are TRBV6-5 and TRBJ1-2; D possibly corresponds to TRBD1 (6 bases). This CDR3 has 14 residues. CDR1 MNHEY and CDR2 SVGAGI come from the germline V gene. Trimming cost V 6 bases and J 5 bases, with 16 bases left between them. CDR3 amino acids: CASSRDRWRYGYTF. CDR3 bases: TGTGCCAGCAGCCGCGACAGGTGGAGATATGGCTACACCTTC.

The DNA for the CDR3 is TGTGCCAGCAGAAGAACAGGGTTCTATGGCTACACCTTC. This codes for CASRRTGFYGYTF. V and J are TRBV28 and TRBJ1-2; a weak D match, TRBD1 (6 bases). Germline V gene sequence: CDR1 MDHEN, CDR2 SYDVKM. This CDR3 has 13 residues. V lost 6 bases to trimming and J lost 4 bases, with 12 bases between them.

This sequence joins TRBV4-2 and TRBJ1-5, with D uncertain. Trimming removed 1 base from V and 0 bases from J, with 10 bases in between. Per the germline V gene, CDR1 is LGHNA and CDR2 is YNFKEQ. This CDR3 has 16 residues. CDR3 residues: CASSQGLRTSNQPQHF. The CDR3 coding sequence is TGTGCCAGCAGCCAAGGCTTGCGAACTAGCAATCAGCCCCAGCATTTT.

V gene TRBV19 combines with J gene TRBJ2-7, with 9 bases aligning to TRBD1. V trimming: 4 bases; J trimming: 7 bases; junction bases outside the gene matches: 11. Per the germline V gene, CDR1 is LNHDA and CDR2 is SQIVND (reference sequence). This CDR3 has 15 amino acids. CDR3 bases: TGTGCCAGTAGTAACGTGCGGGACAGGGTCGGTGAGCAGTACTTC. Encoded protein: CASSNVRDRVGEQYF. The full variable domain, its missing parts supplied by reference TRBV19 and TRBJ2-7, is DGGITQSPKYLFRKEGQNVTLSCEQNLNHDAMYWYRQDPGQGLRLIYYSQIVNDFQKGDIAEGYSVSREKKESFPLTVTSAQKNPTAFYLCASSNVRDRVGEQYFGPGTRLTVT.

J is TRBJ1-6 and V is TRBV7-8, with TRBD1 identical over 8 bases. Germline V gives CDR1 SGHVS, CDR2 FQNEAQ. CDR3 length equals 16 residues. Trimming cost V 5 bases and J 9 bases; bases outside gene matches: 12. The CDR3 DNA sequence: TGTGCCAGCAGCGAATATTCCGGGACAGGAGGTTCACCCCTCCACTTT. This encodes CASSEYSGTGGSPLHF.